The next 25 T cell receptor beta chains were all read from a single sample in a study of T cell repertoires in cytomegalovirus infection. Antigens of these TCRs are unknown. TCRdb called the reads again in MiXCR, with one record for every CDR3 protein. The data hold some 920,000 distinct CDR3 sequences, with 30% to 40% observed a single time. The specimen was cultured CD8+ T cells from PBMCs, collected from culture after CMV antigen stimulation. These receptors all stem from a human donor in good health (CMV status not recorded). Some clones in this sample may be carry-over from other donors' samples.

The rearrangement links TRBV7-8 to TRBJ2-7, with TRBD2 identical over 14 bases. Trimming took 4 bases from V and 5 from J; bases not matched to a gene: 4. The CDR3 loop spans 15 amino acids. Germline CDR1 reads SGHVS; CDR2 reads FQNEAQ. CDR3 nucleotide sequence: TGTGCCAGCAGCTCCCGACTAGCGGGGGGGGACGAGCAGTACGTC. It specifies CASSSRLAGGDEQYV.

V gene TRBV6-5 combines with J gene TRBJ2-5; possible D gene TRBD1, 6 bases. Germline lookup yields CDR1 MNHEY and CDR2 SVGAGI. V lost 6 bases and J lost 3, with 20 bases in between. This CDR3 spans 16 amino acids. This CDR3 reads CASSFHLMNREETQYF. DNA for the CDR3: TGTGCCAGCAGCTTTCACCTGATGAACAGGGAAGAGACCCAGTACTTC.

This rearrangement joins TRBV28 to TRBJ1-1; D unclear. Between the trimmed V and J ends, which lost 3 bases and 6 bases, there was a span of 8 bases. In germline, CDR1 is MDHEN, CDR2 SYDVKM. The CDR3 is 12 amino acids. Written as DNA, the CDR3 is TGTGCCAGCAGTTTTTCGTGGCCTGAAGCTTTCTTT. Translated: CASSFSWPEAFF.

In this sample, this clonotype turned up a few times. The genes are TRBV13 and TRBJ2-5; 7 positions agree with TRBD1. J lost 6 bases, V lost 4 bases, and 5 bases had no gene match. The CDR3 contains 13 residues. Germline CDR1 and CDR2: PRHDT and FYEKMQ (reference sequence). CDR3 residues: CASSSNRGQTQYF. DNA for the CDR3: TGTGCCAGCAGCTCAAACAGGGGTCAGACCCAGTACTTC.

The genes are TRBV2 and TRBJ2-3; the D gene is possibly TRBD2 (7 bases). This CDR3 comprises 14 residues. Germline V gene lookup returns CDR1 SNHLY and CDR2 FYNNEI. Between the trimmed V and J ends, which lost 8 bases and 4 bases, there was a span of 16 bases. As DNA, the CDR3 is TGTGCCAGCCCCCTAGGGGGGGTTTCAGATACGCAGTATTTT. Translated: CASPLGGVSDTQYF.

This clonotype was observed a handful of times. The chain carries TRBV7-9 and TRBJ2-5; 9 positions agree with TRBD2. In germline, CDR1 is SEHNR, CDR2 FQNEAQ (reference sequence). With V trimmed by 3 bases and J by 3 bases, 5 bases remained unmatched. The CDR3 contains 15 residues. The CDR3 DNA sequence: TGTGCCAGCAGCTTTAGCGGGGGATCGAAAGAGACCCAGTACTTC. This codes for CASSFSGGSKETQYF.

A few counts support this clonotype. This chain joins TRBV27 and TRBJ1-2; 7 bases agree with TRBD1. This CDR3 is built from 15 residues. The ends lost 4 bases at V and 4 bases at J; junction bases unmatched: 9. CDR1 and CDR2 from the germline V gene are MNHEY and SMNVEV (reference sequence). The CDR3 coding sequence is TGTGCCAGCAGTTCCTTGACAGGGTGGGCCTATGGCTACACCTTC. It is translated as CASSSLTGWAYGYTF.

This chain joins TRBV12-3 or TRBV12-4 and TRBJ1-1; TRBD1 is a possible D gene (5 bases). V lost 7 bases to trimming and J lost 0 bases, with 12 bases between them. The CDR3 covers 14 residues. In nucleotides, the CDR3 is TGTGCCAGCACGGCAGGGACCCTGAACACTGAAGCTTTCTTT. Encoded protein: CASTAGTLNTEAFF.

At least ten counts were recorded for this clonotype. V is TRBV7-3 and J is TRBJ2-2; 8 nucleotides match TRBD2. V shed 2 bases and J 6 bases; nucleotides not matched to a gene: 8. Germline V gives CDR1 SGHTA, CDR2 FQGTGA. The CDR3 consists of 16 residues. This CDR3 reads CASSLFRGGVPGELFF. The CDR3 nucleotides are TGTGCCAGCAGCTTATTTCGGGGGGGCGTCCCCGGGGAGCTGTTTTTT.

As concerns this clonotype: At one end the junction does not follow the germline gene, possibly because of a read error. J is TRBJ2-5 and V is TRBV11-2; unclear D gene. This CDR3 has 14 amino acids. CDR1 and CDR2 (germline): SGHAT, FQNNGV. The CDR3 reads CVSSLGRMAETQYF. DNA of the CDR3: TGTGTCAGCAGCTTAGGCAGGATGGCGGAGACCCAGTACTTC.

This clonotype was picked up many times. The chain has TRBV7-2 and TRBJ1-1; possibly TRBD1 for D (5 bases). Germline CDR1 SGHTA, CDR2 FQGNSA. The CDR3 is 14 residues long. Trimming left V 1 base short and J 0 bases short, with 6 bases between. DNA for the CDR3: TGTGCCAGCAGCTTAGAACAGGTGAACACTGAAGCTTTCTTT. This translates into CASSLEQVNTEAFF.

The V gene is TRBV6-1, the J gene TRBJ1-5; weak D call: TRBD1 (6 bases). With 2 bases removed from V and 5 bases from J, the gap between germline ends came to 13 bases. This CDR3 spans 15 amino acids. CDR1 is MNHNS, CDR2 SASEGT, per germline. CDR3: CASSEWEGVDQPQHF. DNA for the CDR3: TGTGCCAGCAGTGAATGGGAGGGGGTAGATCAGCCCCAGCATTTT.

The chain is built from TRBV11-2 and TRBJ2-5; 9 bases fit TRBD2. Per germline, CDR1 SGHAT and CDR2 FQNNGV. This CDR3 has 15 residues. V lost 5 bases, J lost 1 base, and 5 bases stayed unmatched. This chain's CDR3 is CASSLKRGVQETQYF. DNA of the CDR3: TGTGCCAGCAGCCTAAAGCGGGGGGTCCAAGAGACCCAGTACTTC.

Of note for this clonotype: An end of the junction does not agree with germline; a read error may underlie this. The chain links TRBV11-2 to TRBJ2-3; TRBD2 aligns across 9 bases. From germline, CDR1 is SGHAT and CDR2 FQNNGV. The CDR3 consists of 15 residues. This chain's CDR3 is CVSSYSGGSTDTQYF. The CDR3 nucleotides are TGTGTCAGCAGCTATAGCGGGGGTAGCACAGATACGCAGTATTTT.

The table lists this clonotype with a few counts. This sequence joins TRBV6-5 and TRBJ2-7, with D perhaps matching TRBD1 or TRBD2 (5 bases each). The V end was cut by 0 bases, the J end by 4 bases, with 10 bases between. The CDR3 runs to 14 residues. Germline V gives CDR1 MNHEY, CDR2 SVGAGI. The CDR3 DNA reads TGTGCCAGCAGTTACTCGGGGGTGGCTTACGAGCAGTACTTC. Amino acid sequence: CASSYSGVAYEQYF.

This clonotype has just a few counts. The chain uses TRBV14 and TRBJ1-2; D gene ambiguous. The CDR3 totals 13 residues. V gave up 4 bases and J gave up 8 bases, with 14 bases separating them. Germline V CDR1 and CDR2: SGHDN, FVKESK. CDR3 residues: CASSRWSSDGYTF. The CDR3 nucleotides are TGTGCCAGCAGCCGGTGGAGTTCGGACGGCTACACCTTC. The full variable domain, with the rest looked up from reference TRBV14 and TRBJ1-2, is EAGVTQFPSHSVIEKGQTVTLRCDPISGHDNLYWYRRVMGKEIKFLLHFVKESKQDESGMPNNRFLAERTGGTYSTLKVQPAELEDSGVYFCASSRWSSDGYTFGSGTRLTVV.

At least ten counts were recorded for this clonotype. The genes are TRBV7-2 and TRBJ2-3, with D maybe TRBD2 (7 bases). Trimming took off 4 bases at V and 2 bases at J, with 25 bases between the two ends. CDR3 length equals 19 residues. Germline V lookup: CDR1 SGHTA, CDR2 FQGNSA. CDR3 sequence reads: CASSSSRGAPPKSTDTQYF. CDR3 bases: TGTGCCAGCAGCTCCTCCCGGGGGGCCCCTCCGAAATCCACAGATACGCAGTATTTT.

The rearrangement uses TRBV4-1 and TRBJ1-1; no reliable D call. V lost 6 bases, J lost 0 bases, and 11 bases lay in between. This CDR3 has 14 residues. CDR1 MGHRA and CDR2 YSYEKL come from the germline V gene. The DNA of the CDR3 is TGCGCCAGCAGGAGCTCCGGGCTGAACACTGAAGCTTTCTTT. This codes for CASRSSGLNTEAFF.

The rearrangement uses TRBV6-5 and TRBJ2-3; D is undetermined. The V and J ends lost 4 bases and 5 bases respectively, with 13 bases between them. There are 14 residues in the CDR3. Germline V CDR1 and CDR2: MNHEY, SVGAGI. The CDR3 sequence: CASSSGPGGDTQYF. DNA of the CDR3: TGTGCCAGCAGTTCAGGACCCGGTGGAGATACGCAGTATTTT.

The genes are TRBV2 and TRBJ1-5; TRBD1 agrees at 7 bases. J lost 5 bases, V lost 2 bases, and 6 bases had no gene match. The germline V gene encodes CDR1 SNHLY and CDR2 FYNNEI. This CDR3 contains 15 residues. CDR3 sequence reads: CASSEYRGRHQPQHF. CDR3 coding DNA: TGTGCCAGCAGTGAATACAGGGGACGTCATCAGCCCCAGCATTTT.

V and J are TRBV6-1 and TRBJ2-5; D gene unclear. The CDR3 consists of 14 residues. Germline values: CDR1 MNHNS, CDR2 SASEGT. Trimming removed 8 bases at V and 5 bases at J, with 18 bases between. The CDR3, as DNA: TGTGCCAGCGGCCCGGGCCGACATATGGAGACCCAGTACTTC. It encodes CASGPGRHMETQYF.

The J gene is TRBJ2-3, the V gene TRBV4-2; 11 nucleotides line up with TRBD2. The CDR3 length is 17 residues. Germline trimming cut 3 bases from V and 4 bases from J; bases unmatched to any gene: 9. Germline loops: CDR1 LGHNA, CDR2 YNFKEQ. The CDR3 nucleotides read TGTGCCAGCAGCCAGGTGACCGGGACTAGCGGAGCAGATACGCAGTATTTT. This sequence encodes CASSQVTGTSGADTQYF.

This clonotype was detected only once. The chain recombines TRBV6-6 with TRBJ2-3; D remains ambiguous. CDR3 length: 14 residues. Germline V lookup: CDR1 MNHNY, CDR2 SVGAGI (reference sequence). Deletions cut 6 bases from V and 2 bases from J, with 12 bases between. CDR3 protein: CASRAAPTTDTQYF. The CDR3, as DNA: TGTGCCAGCAGGGCTGCACCCACCACAGATACGCAGTATTTT.

The V and J genes are TRBV7-6 and TRBJ2-7, with 9 nucleotides matching TRBD1. J lost 7 bases, V lost 5 bases, and 9 bases had no gene match. Germline CDR1 and CDR2: SGHVS and FNYEAQ. The CDR3 extends over 14 amino acids. The CDR3 DNA follows: TGTGCCAGCAGCGTAGGACAGGGGATGGTAGAGCAGTACTTC. This translates into CASSVGQGMVEQYF.

The chain links TRBV20-1 to TRBJ2-7, with 10 positions matching TRBD2. With 5 bases clipped from V and 4 bases from J, the junction kept 8 bases outside the gene matches. Germline V CDR1 and CDR2: DFQATT, SNEGSKA (reference sequence). The CDR3 loop spans 14 amino acids. The CDR3 region has the DNA TGCAGTGCTTTTCATAGCGGGGGGTTATACGAGCAGTACTTC. As protein: CSAFHSGGLYEQYF.